The 24 T cell receptor beta chains presented below share a single source sample, sequenced in a study of OX40 agonist ivuxolimab in advanced cancers. Using immunoSEQ multiplex PCR, the repertoire was profiled, and TCRdb retains in-frame clones only, with some absent. The sample has under 80,000 clones; just over 85% are singletons. The material was CD4+ or CD8+ T cells sorted from blood, obtained in a trial of the OX40 agonist ivuxolimab. Receptor source: an adult with an advanced solid tumor such as melanoma, head and neck, liver or kidney cancer.

The rearrangement links TRBV19 to TRBJ1-3; D ambiguous. The CDR3 covers 15 residues. V dropped 4 bases and J dropped 4 bases, with 14 bases sitting between them. Germline CDR1 is LNHDA and CDR2 is SQIVND (reference sequence). CDR3 coding DNA: TGTGCCAGTAGTACGTCCGAGGTGCCCGGAAACACCATATATTTT. It specifies CASSTSEVPGNTIYF.

The V and J genes are TRBV28 and TRBJ1-2; unclear D gene. The CDR3 consists of 16 residues. Germline loops: CDR1 MDHEN, CDR2 SYDVKM. Trimming took 3 bases from V and 0 from J, leaving 14 bases between them. The CDR3 coding sequence is TGTGCCAGCAGTTTTACAGCTTTAAATACTAACTATGGCTACACCTTC. It codes for CASSFTALNTNYGYTF.

The chain is built from TRBV7-2 and TRBJ2-3, with 10 bases aligning to TRBD2. Germline lookup yields CDR1 SGHTA and CDR2 FQGNSA. The J segment lost 0 bases and the V segment lost 5 bases, leaving 8 bases of the junction unmatched. The CDR3 is 17 amino acids. The CDR3: CASSLRTSGTSTDTQYF. For the CDR3, the DNA is TGTGCCAGCAGCCTAAGGACTAGCGGAACAAGCACAGATACGCAGTATTTT.

The chain carries TRBV7-3 and TRBJ2-1; D is possibly TRBD2 (6 bases). This CDR3 has 14 residues. The V and J ends lost 5 bases and 2 bases respectively, with 10 bases between them. Germline loops: CDR1 SGHTA, CDR2 FQGTGA. This CDR3 is CASSPGTAYNEQFF. CDR3 nucleotide sequence: TGTGCCAGCAGCCCCGGGACTGCCTACAATGAGCAGTTCTTC. The full variable domain, rest sourced from reference TRBV7-3 and TRBJ2-1, is GAGVSQTPSNKVTEKGKYVELRCDPISGHTALYWYRQSLGQGPEFLIYFQGTGAADDSGLPNDRFFAVRPEGSVSTLKIQRTERGDSAVYLCASSPGTAYNEQFFGPGTRLTVL.

A remark on this clone: Other DNA sequences from this sample encode an identical CDR3 as well. The chain uses TRBV19 and TRBJ1-2; D gene ambiguous. Germline assignment: CDR1 LNHDA and CDR2 SQIVND (reference sequence). Trimming cost V 3 bases and J 4 bases, with 9 bases left between them. CDR3 size: 13 residues. CDR3 nucleotide sequence: TGTGCCAGTAGTATCGGGCAGGTCTATGGCTACACCTTC. This codes for CASSIGQVYGYTF.

The V gene is TRBV30, the J gene TRBJ1-4; a possible D gene is TRBD1 (5 bases). Trimming removed 4 bases at V and 4 bases at J, with 19 bases between. CDR3 length: 16 residues. Per germline, CDR1 GTSNPN and CDR2 SVGIG (reference sequence). The CDR3, as DNA: TGTGCCTGGAACGCGGGAGGGGCAGATAGTAATGAAAAACTGTTTTTT. Residues: CAWNAGGADSNEKLFF.

This chain uses TRBV28 with TRBJ1-6; D call uncertain. The CDR3 runs 15 residues. Trimming shortened V by 2 bases and J by 7 bases, and 12 bases separated the two germline ends. The V gene's germline CDR1 is MDHEN and CDR2 SYDVKM. The CDR3 region is CASSLRRSTNSPLHF. As DNA, the CDR3 is TGTGCCAGCAGTTTACGAAGGTCAACAAATTCACCCCTCCACTTT.

V and J are TRBV27 and TRBJ2-2, with 11 positions matching TRBD1. This CDR3 has 15 residues. Per the germline V gene, CDR1 is MNHEY and CDR2 is SMNVEV (reference sequence). J was trimmed by 5 bases and V by 5 bases; bases with no gene match: 4. CDR3 loop: CASSRGTGGTGELFF. DNA of the CDR3: TGTGCCAGCAGTAGAGGGACAGGGGGGACCGGGGAGCTGTTTTTT.

V usage is TRBV29-1 and J usage is TRBJ1-5, with a weak D call TRBD1 (5 bases). Trimming shortened V by 3 bases and J by 5 bases, and 11 bases separated the two germline ends. Germline CDR1 SQVTM, CDR2 ANQGSEA. CDR3 size: 13 residues. CDR3 protein: CSVEMGGDQPQHF. The CDR3 DNA sequence: TGCAGCGTTGAGATGGGGGGGGATCAGCCCCAGCATTTT. Drawing the rest from reference TRBV29-1 and TRBJ1-5, the complete variable domain is SAVISQKPSRDICQRGTSLTIQCQVDSQVTMMFWYRQQPGQSLTLIATANQGSEATYESGFVIDKFPISRPNLTFSTLTVSNMSPEDSSIYLCSVEMGGDQPQHFGDGTRLSIL.

The V call is TRBV7-9, the J call TRBJ2-1; 9 nucleotides agree with TRBD2. CDR3 length equals 12 residues. The germline gives CDR1 SEHNR, CDR2 FQNEAQ (reference sequence). With V trimmed by 2 bases and J by 15 bases, 5 bases remained unmatched. DNA of the CDR3: TGTGCCAGCAGCTTAATGAGCGGGAGGCGGTTCTTC. This translates into CASSLMSGRRFF.

V gene TRBV5-8 combines with J gene TRBJ1-4; 7 bases are a match to TRBD1. The CDR3 has 16 amino acids. Germline-derived CDR1 and CDR2 are SGHTS and YDEGEE. J lost 6 bases, V lost 4 bases, and 12 bases had no gene match. For the CDR3, the DNA is TGTGCCAGCAGCCGCGACAGGGCCCTGGGGGATGAAAAACTGTTTTTT. Its protein is CASSRDRALGDEKLFF.

V gene TRBV4-3 combines with J gene TRBJ2-5; perhaps TRBD2 as D (7 bases). The V end was cut by 0 bases, the J end by 5 bases, with 10 bases between. The germline CDR1 and CDR2 sequences are LGHNA and YSLEER. The CDR3 extends over 14 amino acids. The CDR3 loop reads CASSQDRGGETQYF. CDR3 in DNA: TGCGCCAGCAGCCAAGACAGGGGAGGGGAGACCCAGTACTTC.

The chain carries TRBV6-6 and TRBJ1-5, with no clear D. Germline V gives CDR1 MNHNY, CDR2 SVGAGI (reference sequence). The CDR3 totals 14 residues. With 6 bases removed from V and 0 bases from J, the gap between germline ends came to 9 bases. In DNA form, the CDR3 reads TGTGCCAGCAGCCGACATAATAGCAATCAGCCCCAGCATTTT. Protein sequence: CASSRHNSNQPQHF.

This chain links TRBV5-5 with TRBJ2-7; the D is unclear. This CDR3 comprises 12 residues. Trimming cost V 7 bases and J 2 bases, with 10 bases left between them. Germline assignment: CDR1 SGHKS and CDR2 YYEKEE (reference sequence). The CDR3 reads CASDKNTYEQYF. CDR3 coding DNA: TGTGCCAGCGACAAGAACACCTACGAGCAGTACTTC.

V usage is TRBV6-4 and J usage is TRBJ2-1, with D possibly being TRBD2 (5 bases). V was clipped by 5 bases and J by 3 bases, with 8 bases between them. This CDR3 is built from 13 residues. Per the germline V gene, CDR1 is MRHNA and CDR2 is SNTAGT. The CDR3 region is CASSNRGYNEQFF. The CDR3 bases are TGTGCCAGCAGTAACCGGGGCTACAATGAGCAGTTCTTC.

V and J are TRBV5-1 and TRBJ1-1, with 8 bases that match TRBD1. Germline trimming cut 2 bases from V and 1 base from J; bases unmatched to any gene: 4. Germline values: CDR1 SGHRS, CDR2 YFSETQ. The CDR3 loop spans 15 amino acids. The CDR3 DNA is TGCGCCAGCAGCTTTCAGGGGGCAGAGAACACTGAAGCTTTCTTT. It specifies CASSFQGAENTEAFF.

The chain uses TRBV30 and TRBJ1-6; D unresolved. The V gene's germline CDR1 is GTSNPN and CDR2 SVGIG (reference sequence). The V gene lost 1 base and the J gene lost 0 bases, with 19 bases spanning the gap. The CDR3 is made up of 19 amino acids. The CDR3 coding sequence is TGTGCCTGGAGTGCGGGGAGTCCCCCCTCTAGCTCCTATAATTCACCCCTCCACTTT. Its protein product is CAWSAGSPPSSSYNSPLHF.

The gene calls are TRBV4-1 and TRBJ2-5; 8 bases align to TRBD2. The DNA end favors TRBJ2-7, so the J call may be wrong. CDR1 is MGHRA and CDR2 is YSYEKL in the germline V gene. This CDR3 spans 15 amino acids. CDR3 bases: TGCGCCAGCAGCCTCAGGCAGCGGGGGCCCTACGAGCAGTACTTC. This gives the protein CASSLRQRGPYEQYF.

The chain couples TRBV27 to TRBJ2-5; D may be TRBD1 or TRBD2 (7 bases each). The germline V gene encodes CDR1 MNHEY and CDR2 SMNVEV (reference sequence). CDR3 length equals 16 residues. Deletions cut 5 bases from V and 1 base from J, with 17 bases between. As DNA, the CDR3 is TGTGCCAGCAGTACACGCCAGGGGGGGCCCCAAGAGACCCAGTACTTC. This encodes CASSTRQGGPQETQYF.

V gene TRBV5-5 combines with J gene TRBJ2-5; 9 positions match TRBD2. CDR3 length: 15 amino acids. The V gene end was trimmed by 1 base and the J gene end by 4 bases; junction bases not matched to a gene: 5. CDR1 SGHKS and CDR2 YYEKEE come from the germline V gene (reference sequence). CDR3 sequence reads: CASSLLTAGGETQYF. The CDR3, as DNA: TGTGCCAGCAGCTTGTTGACAGCGGGGGGAGAGACCCAGTACTTC. Filled out from reference TRBV5-5 and TRBJ2-5, the complete variable domain reads DAGVTQSPTHLIKTRGQQVTLRCSPISGHKSVSWYQQVLGQGPQFIFQYYEKEERGRGNFPDRFSARQFPNYSSELNVNALLLGDSALYLCASSLLTAGGETQYFGPGTRLLVL.

V and J are TRBV7-2 and TRBJ2-5; 9 nucleotides line up with TRBD2. J lost 6 bases, V lost 1 base, and 9 bases had no gene match. The germline V gene encodes CDR1 SGHTA and CDR2 FQGNSA. The CDR3 is 16 amino acids. The CDR3 spells CASSLGPAGGVKTQYF. CDR3 nucleotides: TGTGCCAGCAGCTTAGGGCCAGCGGGGGGCGTTAAGACCCAGTACTTC.

This clone was seen only once. This chain connects TRBV5-1 to TRBJ2-1, with 10 bases matching TRBD2. CDR1 and CDR2 from the germline V gene are SGHRS and YFSETQ. With 1 base clipped from V and 6 bases from J, the junction kept 10 bases outside the gene matches. The CDR3 spans 17 residues. DNA of the CDR3: TGCGCCAGCAGCTTGCCCCTTTTAGCGGGGGGCCCCAATGAGCAGTTCTTC. As protein: CASSLPLLAGGPNEQFF.

The chain is built from TRBV9 and TRBJ2-5; D may be TRBD2 (6 bases). Trimming took off 0 bases at V and 2 bases at J, with 11 bases between the two ends. The CDR3 covers 15 residues. Germline V gives CDR1 SGDLS, CDR2 YYNGEE. The CDR3 spells CASSVENGRQETQYF. CDR3 bases: TGTGCCAGCAGCGTAGAAAATGGGAGGCAAGAGACCCAGTACTTC. Based on the CDR3 plus reference TRBV9 and TRBJ2-5, the full variable domain is DSGVTQTPKHLITATGQRVTLRCSPRSGDLSVYWYQQSLDQGLQFLIQYYNGEERAKGNILERFSAQQFPDLHSELNLSSLELGDSALYFCASSVENGRQETQYFGPGTRLLVL.

This chain uses TRBV19 with TRBJ1-6, with a tentative D call TRBD1 (6 bases). Germline assignment: CDR1 LNHDA and CDR2 SQIVND (reference sequence). V was pared by 3 bases and J by 9 bases, with 18 bases between. The CDR3 runs to 16 residues. CDR3 nucleotides: TGTGCCAGTAGTATTCGCCCGGACAGACTGAGTTCACCCCTCCACTTT. It translates to CASSIRPDRLSSPLHF.